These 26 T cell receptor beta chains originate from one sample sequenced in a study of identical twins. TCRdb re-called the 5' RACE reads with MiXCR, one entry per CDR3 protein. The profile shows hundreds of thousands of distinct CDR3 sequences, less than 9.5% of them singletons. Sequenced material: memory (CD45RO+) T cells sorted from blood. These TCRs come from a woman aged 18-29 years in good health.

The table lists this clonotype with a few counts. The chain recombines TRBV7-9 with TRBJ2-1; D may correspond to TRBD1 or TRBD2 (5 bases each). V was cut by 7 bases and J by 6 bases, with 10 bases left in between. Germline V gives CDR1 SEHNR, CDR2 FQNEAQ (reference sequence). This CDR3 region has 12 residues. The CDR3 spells CASNTGGNEQFF. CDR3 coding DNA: TGTGCCAGCAACACTGGGGGCAATGAGCAGTTCTTC.

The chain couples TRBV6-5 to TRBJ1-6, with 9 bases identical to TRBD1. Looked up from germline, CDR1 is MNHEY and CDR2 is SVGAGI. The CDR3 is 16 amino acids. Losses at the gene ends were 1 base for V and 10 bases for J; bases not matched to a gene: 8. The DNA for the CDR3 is TGTGCCAGCAGTTACTTCGGACAGGGGAATAGGTCACCCCTCCACTTT. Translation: CASSYFGQGNRSPLHF.

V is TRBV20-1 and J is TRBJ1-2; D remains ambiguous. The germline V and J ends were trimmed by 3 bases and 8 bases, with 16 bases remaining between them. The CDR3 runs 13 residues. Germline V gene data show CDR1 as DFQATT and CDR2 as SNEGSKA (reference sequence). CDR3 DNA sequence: TGCAGTGCTAGTATTTCGAGTTGGGGAGGCTACACCTTC. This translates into CSASISSWGGYTF.

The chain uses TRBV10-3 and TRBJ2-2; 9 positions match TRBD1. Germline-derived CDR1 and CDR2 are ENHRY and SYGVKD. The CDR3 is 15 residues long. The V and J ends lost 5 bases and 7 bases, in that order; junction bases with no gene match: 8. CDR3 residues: CAISLTGGIGGELFF. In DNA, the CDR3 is TGTGCCATCAGTTTGACAGGGGGAATTGGCGGGGAGCTGTTTTTT.

For the CDR3, the DNA is TGTGCCAGCAGAAAAGACAGGGGAGGGATTCAGCCCCAGCATTTT. Amino acid sequence: CASRKDRGGIQPQHF. This chain links TRBV2 with TRBJ1-5, with TRBD1 matching 8 bases. The trim removed 6 bases at V and 6 bases at J, leaving 10 bases unmatched. The CDR3 is 15 residues long. CDR1 is SNHLY, CDR2 FYNNEI, per germline.

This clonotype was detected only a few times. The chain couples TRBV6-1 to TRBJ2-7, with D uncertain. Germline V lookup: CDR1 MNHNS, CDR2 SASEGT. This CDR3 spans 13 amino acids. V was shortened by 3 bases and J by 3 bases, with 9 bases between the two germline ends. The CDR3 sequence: CASSDPPDYEQYF. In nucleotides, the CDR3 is TGTGCCAGCAGTGACCCCCCCGACTACGAGCAGTACTTC.

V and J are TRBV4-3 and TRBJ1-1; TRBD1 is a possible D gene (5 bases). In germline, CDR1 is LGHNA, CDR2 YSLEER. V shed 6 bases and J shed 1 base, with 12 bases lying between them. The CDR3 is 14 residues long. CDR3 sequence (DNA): TGCGCCAGCAGACGAGGGACGGCGAACACTGAAGCTTTCTTT. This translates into CASRRGTANTEAFF.

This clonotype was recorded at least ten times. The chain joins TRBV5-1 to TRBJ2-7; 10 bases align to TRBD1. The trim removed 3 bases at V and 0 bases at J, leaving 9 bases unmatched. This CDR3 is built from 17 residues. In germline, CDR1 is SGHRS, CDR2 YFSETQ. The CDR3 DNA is TGCGCCAGCAGCTCACTATGGGACAGGGGAGGCTCCTACGAGCAGTACTTC. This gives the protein CASSSLWDRGGSYEQYF.

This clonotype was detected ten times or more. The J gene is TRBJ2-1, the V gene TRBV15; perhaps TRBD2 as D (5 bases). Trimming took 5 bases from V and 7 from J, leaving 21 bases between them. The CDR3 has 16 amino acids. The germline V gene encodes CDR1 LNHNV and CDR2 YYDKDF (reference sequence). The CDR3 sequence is CATSGSSSPALNEQFF. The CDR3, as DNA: TGTGCCACCAGCGGCTCTAGCTCGCCCGCGTTGAATGAGCAGTTCTTC. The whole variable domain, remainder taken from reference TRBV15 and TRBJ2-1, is DAMVIQNPRYQVTQFGKPVTLSCSQTLNHNVMYWYQQKSSQAPKLLFHYYDKDFNNEADTPDNFQSRRPNTSFCFLDIRSPGLGDTAMYLCATSGSSSPALNEQFFGPGTRLTVL.

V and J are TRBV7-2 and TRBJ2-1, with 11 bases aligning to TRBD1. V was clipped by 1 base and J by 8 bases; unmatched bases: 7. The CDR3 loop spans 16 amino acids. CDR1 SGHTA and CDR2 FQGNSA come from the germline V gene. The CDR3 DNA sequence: TGTGCCAGCAGCTTAGGTGGGGGACAGGGGGGTTATGAGCAGTTCTTC. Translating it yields CASSLGGGQGGYEQFF.

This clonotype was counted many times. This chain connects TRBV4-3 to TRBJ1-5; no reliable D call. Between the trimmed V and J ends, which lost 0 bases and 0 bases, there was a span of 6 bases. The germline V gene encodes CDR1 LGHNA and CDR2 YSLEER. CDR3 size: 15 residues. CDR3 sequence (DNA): TGCGCCAGCAGCCAAGATAGCGGTAGCAATCAGCCCCAGCATTTT. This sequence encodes CASSQDSGSNQPQHF.

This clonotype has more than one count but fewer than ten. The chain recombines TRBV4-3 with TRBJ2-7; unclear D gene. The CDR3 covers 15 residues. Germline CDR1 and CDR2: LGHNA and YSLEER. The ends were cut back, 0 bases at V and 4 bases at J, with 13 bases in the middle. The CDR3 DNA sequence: TGCGCCAGCAGCCAAGAATACCCCCACACGTACGAGCAGTACTTC. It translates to CASSQEYPHTYEQYF.

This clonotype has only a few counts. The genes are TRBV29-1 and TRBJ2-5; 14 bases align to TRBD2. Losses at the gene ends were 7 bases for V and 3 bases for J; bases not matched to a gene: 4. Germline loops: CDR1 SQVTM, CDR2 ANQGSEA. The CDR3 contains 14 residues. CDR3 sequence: CSGGTSGGKETQYF. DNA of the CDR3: TGCAGCGGAGGGACTAGCGGGGGCAAAGAGACCCAGTACTTC.

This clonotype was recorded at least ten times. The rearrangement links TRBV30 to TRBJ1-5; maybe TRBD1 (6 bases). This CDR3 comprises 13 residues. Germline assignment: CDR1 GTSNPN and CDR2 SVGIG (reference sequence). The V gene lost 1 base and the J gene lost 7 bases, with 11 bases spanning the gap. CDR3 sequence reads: CAWSGGGRQPQHF. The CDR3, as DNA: TGTGCCTGGAGTGGGGGGGGGCGCCAGCCCCAGCATTTT.

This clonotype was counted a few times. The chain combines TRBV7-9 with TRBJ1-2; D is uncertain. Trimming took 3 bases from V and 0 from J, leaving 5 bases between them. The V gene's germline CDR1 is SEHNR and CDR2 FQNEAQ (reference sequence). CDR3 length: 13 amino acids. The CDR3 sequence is CASSFTSNYGYTF. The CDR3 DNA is TGTGCCAGCAGCTTCACTTCTAACTATGGCTACACCTTC.

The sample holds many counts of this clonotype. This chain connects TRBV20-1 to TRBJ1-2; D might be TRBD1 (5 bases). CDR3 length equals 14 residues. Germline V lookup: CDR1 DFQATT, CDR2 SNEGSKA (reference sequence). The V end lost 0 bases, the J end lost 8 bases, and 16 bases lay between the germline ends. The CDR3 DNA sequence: TGCAGTGCTAGAGATCGGGGCAGGATTGACGGCTACACCTTC. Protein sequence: CSARDRGRIDGYTF.

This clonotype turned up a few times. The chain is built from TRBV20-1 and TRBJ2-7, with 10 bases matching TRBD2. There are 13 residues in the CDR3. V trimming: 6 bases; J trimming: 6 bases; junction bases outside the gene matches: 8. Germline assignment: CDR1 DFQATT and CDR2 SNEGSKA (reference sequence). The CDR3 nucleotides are TGCAGTGCCTGGAGCGGGAGGGCGAGCGAGCAGTACTTC. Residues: CSAWSGRASEQYF.

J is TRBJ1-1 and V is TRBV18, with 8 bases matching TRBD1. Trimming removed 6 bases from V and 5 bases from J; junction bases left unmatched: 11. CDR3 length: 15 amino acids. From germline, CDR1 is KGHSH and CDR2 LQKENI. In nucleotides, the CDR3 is TGTGCCAGCTCCTTCCAGGGGGCTGGAGGGACTGAAGCTTTCTTT. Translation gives CASSFQGAGGTEAFF.

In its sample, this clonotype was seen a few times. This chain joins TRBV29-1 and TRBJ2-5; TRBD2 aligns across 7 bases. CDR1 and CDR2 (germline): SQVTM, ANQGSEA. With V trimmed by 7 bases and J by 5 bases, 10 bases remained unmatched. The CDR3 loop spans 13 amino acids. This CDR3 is CSARRGTEETQYF. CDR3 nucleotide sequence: TGCAGCGCGAGGCGGGGGACTGAGGAGACCCAGTACTTC.

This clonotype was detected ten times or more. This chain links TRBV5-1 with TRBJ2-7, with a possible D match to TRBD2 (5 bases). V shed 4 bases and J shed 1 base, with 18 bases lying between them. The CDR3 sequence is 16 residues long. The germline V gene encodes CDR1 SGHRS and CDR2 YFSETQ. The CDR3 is CASSPRPGVGSYEQYF. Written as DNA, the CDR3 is TGCGCCAGCAGCCCCCGCCCCGGGGTAGGATCCTACGAGCAGTACTTC.

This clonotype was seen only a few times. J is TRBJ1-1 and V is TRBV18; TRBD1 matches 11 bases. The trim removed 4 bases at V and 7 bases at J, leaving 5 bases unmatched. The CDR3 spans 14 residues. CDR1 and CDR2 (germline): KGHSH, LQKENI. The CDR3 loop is CASSHGQGAGEAFF. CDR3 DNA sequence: TGTGCCAGCTCACACGGACAGGGGGCGGGTGAAGCTTTCTTT.

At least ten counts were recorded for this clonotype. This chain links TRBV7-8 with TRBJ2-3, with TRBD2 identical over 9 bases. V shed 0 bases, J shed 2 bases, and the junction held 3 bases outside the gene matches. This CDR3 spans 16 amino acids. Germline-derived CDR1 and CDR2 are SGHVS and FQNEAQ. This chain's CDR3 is CASSLASGGYTDTQYF. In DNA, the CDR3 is TGTGCCAGCAGCTTAGCGAGCGGGGGGTACACAGATACGCAGTATTTT.

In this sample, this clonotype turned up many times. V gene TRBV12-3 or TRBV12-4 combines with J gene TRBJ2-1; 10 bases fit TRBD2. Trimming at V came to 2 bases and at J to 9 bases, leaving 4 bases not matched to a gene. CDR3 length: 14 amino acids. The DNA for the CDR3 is TGTGCCAGCAGTTTACTAGCGGGAGTCGGTGAGCAGTTCTTC. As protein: CASSLLAGVGEQFF.

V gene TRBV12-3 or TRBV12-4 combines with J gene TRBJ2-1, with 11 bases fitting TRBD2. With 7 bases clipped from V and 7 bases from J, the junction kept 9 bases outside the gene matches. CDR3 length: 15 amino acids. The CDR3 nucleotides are TGTGCCAGCATCCTTAGCGGGGGGGCAGTGAATGAGCAGTTCTTC. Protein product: CASILSGGAVNEQFF.

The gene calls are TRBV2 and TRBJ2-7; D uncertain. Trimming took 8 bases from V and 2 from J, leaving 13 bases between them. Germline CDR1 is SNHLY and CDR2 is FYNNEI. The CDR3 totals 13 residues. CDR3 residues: CASHLGRTYEQYF. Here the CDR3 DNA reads TGTGCCAGCCACTTAGGTAGGACCTACGAGCAGTACTTC.

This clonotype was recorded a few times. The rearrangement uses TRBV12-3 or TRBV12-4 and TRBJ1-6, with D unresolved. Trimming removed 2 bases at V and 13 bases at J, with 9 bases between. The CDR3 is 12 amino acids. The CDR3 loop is CASSLYRAPLHF. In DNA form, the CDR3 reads TGTGCCAGCAGTTTATATCGGGCGCCCCTCCACTTT.